This TCR beta chain was sequenced in a study of T cell responses to AZD1222 COVID-19 vaccine. About this clone: Its cognate antigen is unknown.

The length of the CDR3 is 10 residues. Trimming left V 7 bases short and J 11 bases short, with 11 bases between. CDR1 is LNHDA, CDR2 SQIVND, per germline (reference sequence). Overall study results and limits: At 160-218 and 743-854, vaccine-associated CD4 TCRs were dominant, and they spanned spike. Among those given AZD1222, only six were seropositive at baseline. Nearly half of unique spike-specific TCRs reportedly avoided B.1.351 and B.1.1.7 mutated regions. Without day 14 samples, only post-peak T cell repertoires were studied.

The repertoire was sequenced with immunoSEQ multiplex PCR; TCRdb's copy has only in-frame clones and lacks some. The table includes 150,000 or so clones, roughly nine tenths detected once. This specimen was peripheral blood, taken after recovery from COVID-19. The gene calls are TRBV19 and TRBJ1-1, with D perhaps TRBD1 (5 bases). The clonotype originates from an adult who had recovered from COVID-19. As DNA, the CDR3 is TGTGCCAGTACGGCGGGGGGGGCTTTCTTT. It specifies CASTAGGAFF.